This T cell receptor (beta chain) was retrieved from a study of blood T cell repertoires in COVID-19. This CDR3 has 16 residues. V lost 2 bases, J lost 2 bases, and 13 bases lay in between. Germline loops: CDR1 MNHEY, CDR2 SMNVEV (reference sequence). Assay: immunoSEQ multiplex PCR; the TCRdb copy retains only in-frame clones and omits some. This table holds 150,000 or so clones, about 86% found once. The clonotype comes from a woman in her 70s with COVID-19, enrolled during active disease. The chain is built from TRBV27 and TRBJ1-3; D may be TRBD1 (6 bases). Sequencing was done on a sample of peripheral blood. The CDR3 reads CASSLNRVVTGNTIYF. The CDR3 nucleotides are TGTGCCAGCAGTTTAAACAGGGTAGTCACTGGAAACACCATATATTTT.